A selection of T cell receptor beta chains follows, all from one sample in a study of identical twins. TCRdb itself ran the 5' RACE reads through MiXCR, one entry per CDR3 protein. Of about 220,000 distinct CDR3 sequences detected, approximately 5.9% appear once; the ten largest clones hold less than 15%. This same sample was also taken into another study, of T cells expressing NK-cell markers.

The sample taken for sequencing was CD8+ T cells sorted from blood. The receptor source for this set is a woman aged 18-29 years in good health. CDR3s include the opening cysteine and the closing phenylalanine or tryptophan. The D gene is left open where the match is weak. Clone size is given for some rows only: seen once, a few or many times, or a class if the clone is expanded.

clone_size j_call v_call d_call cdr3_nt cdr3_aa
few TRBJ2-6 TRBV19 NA TGTGCCAGTCTTGGCTCCCCTGGGACCGTACTCTCTGGGGCCAACGTCCTGACTTTC CASLGSPGTVLSGANVLTF
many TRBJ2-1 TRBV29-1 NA TGCAGCGTTGAAGCCGGGAATGAGCAGTTCTTC CSVEAGNEQFF
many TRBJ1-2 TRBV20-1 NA TGCAGTGCTCCTTCGACAGACGGCTATGGCTACACCTTC CSAPSTDGYGYTF
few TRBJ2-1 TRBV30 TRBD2 TGTGCCTGGGGGGGGACTAGCTCCTACAATGAGCAGTTCTTC CAWGGTSSYNEQFF
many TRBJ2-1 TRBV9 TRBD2 TGTGCCAGCAGCCCACGTCGGGGTATAGCGGGAAAAGAAGGGCCCCATGAGCAGTTCTTC CASSPRRGIAGKEGPHEQFF
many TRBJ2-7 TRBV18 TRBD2 TGTGCCAGCTCACCGAGTAGCGGGGGTTCGAGCTCCTACGAGCAGTACTTC CASSPSSGGSSSYEQYF
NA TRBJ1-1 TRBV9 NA TGTGCCAGCAGCGCCGATGGATGGAATGAAGCTTTCTTT CASSADGWNEAFF
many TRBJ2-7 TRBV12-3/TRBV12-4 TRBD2 TGTGCCAGCACTTTACGTGGGACTAGCGGGCGCGAGCAGTACTTC CASTLRGTSGREQYF
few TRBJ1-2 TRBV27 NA TGTGCCAGCAGTTTAACGCCAGGCTTCTATGGCTACACCTTC CASSLTPGFYGYTF
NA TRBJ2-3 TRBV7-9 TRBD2 TGTGCCAGCAGCTTAGTGGGGACTAGCGCCACAGATACGCAGTATTTT CASSLVGTSATDTQYF
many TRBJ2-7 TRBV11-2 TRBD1 TGTGCCAGCAGCTTGGGACAGGGGGCCTACGAGCAGTACTTC CASSLGQGAYEQYF
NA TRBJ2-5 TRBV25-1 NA TGTGCCAGCAGTGAATTGAAACCGGGGGAGACCCAGTACTTC CASSELKPGETQYF
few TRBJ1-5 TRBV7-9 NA TGTGCCAGCAGCTTAGAGGCAGCTGGCCAGCCCCAGCATTTT CASSLEAAGQPQHF
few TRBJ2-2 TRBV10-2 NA TGCGCCAGCAAAAACCCCGGGGAGCTGTTTTTT CASKNPGELFF
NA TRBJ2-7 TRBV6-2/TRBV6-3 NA TGTGCCAGCAGTTACTCGATACGGGCAGAACTAACCTACGAGCAGTACTTC CASSYSIRAELTYEQYF
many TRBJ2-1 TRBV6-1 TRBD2 TGTGCCAGCAGTCCGTCTAGCGGCTCCTACAATGAGCAGTTCTTC CASSPSSGSYNEQFF
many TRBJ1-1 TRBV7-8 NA TGTGCCAGCAGCTACAGCGTAGGGTCTGAAGCTTTCTTT CASSYSVGSEAFF
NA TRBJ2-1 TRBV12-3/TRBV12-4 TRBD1 TGTGCCAGCAGGGGATGGACAGGGGAATCCTACAATGAGCAGTTCTTC CASRGWTGESYNEQFF
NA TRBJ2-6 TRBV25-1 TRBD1 TGTGCCAGCAGGGGACAGGGCGGCGCTGGGGCCAACGTCCTGACTTTC CASRGQGGAGANVLTF
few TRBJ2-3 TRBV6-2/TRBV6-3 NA TGTGCCAGCAGTTACCCAGTGAGCACAGATACGCAGTATTTT CASSYPVSTDTQYF
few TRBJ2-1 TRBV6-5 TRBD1 TGTGCCAGCGGTTGGGACAGGACCTCGAATGAGCAGTTCTTC CASGWDRTSNEQFF
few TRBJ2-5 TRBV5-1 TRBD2 TGCGCCAGCAGCTGGGGGACTAGCCGAGAGACCCAGTACTTC CASSWGTSRETQYF
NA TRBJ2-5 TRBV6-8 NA TGTGCCAGCAGTTACGCTGGAGAAGAGACCCAGTACTTC CASSYAGEETQYF
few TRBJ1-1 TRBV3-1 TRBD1 TGTGCCAGCAGCCTTTCAGGGGGCCCCACTGAAGCTTTCTTT CASSLSGGPTEAFF
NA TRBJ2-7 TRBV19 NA TGTGCCAGTAGTATGCTTGGGGGACGCTACGAGCAGTACTTC CASSMLGGRYEQYF
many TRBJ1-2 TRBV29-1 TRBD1 TGCAGCGCCGGGCCCGGACAGGGGGGAGGCTACACCTTC CSAGPGQGGGYTF
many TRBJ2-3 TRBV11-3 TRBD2 TGTGCCAGCGCGTCGGGACTAGGGTCAAATACGCAGTATTTT CASASGLGSNTQYF
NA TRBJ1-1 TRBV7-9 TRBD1 TGTGCCAGCAGTCCGACTAGACAGGGGCGCACTGAAGCTTTCTTT CASSPTRQGRTEAFF
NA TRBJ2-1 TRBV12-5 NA TGTGCTAGTGGTTTGCATACTAGCCTCGAGGACAATGAGCAGTTCTTC CASGLHTSLEDNEQFF
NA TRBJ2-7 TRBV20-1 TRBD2 TGCAGTGCTAGAGATTTCGCGGGAGAAAGCTTC CSARDFAGESF
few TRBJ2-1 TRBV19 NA TGTGCCAGTAGTATTTCAGTCGTTGGCAATGAGCAGTTCTTC CASSISVVGNEQFF
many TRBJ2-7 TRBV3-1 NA TGTGCCAGCAGCCCCGCGGCTAGAGGCGCCTACGAGCAGTACTTC CASSPAARGAYEQYF